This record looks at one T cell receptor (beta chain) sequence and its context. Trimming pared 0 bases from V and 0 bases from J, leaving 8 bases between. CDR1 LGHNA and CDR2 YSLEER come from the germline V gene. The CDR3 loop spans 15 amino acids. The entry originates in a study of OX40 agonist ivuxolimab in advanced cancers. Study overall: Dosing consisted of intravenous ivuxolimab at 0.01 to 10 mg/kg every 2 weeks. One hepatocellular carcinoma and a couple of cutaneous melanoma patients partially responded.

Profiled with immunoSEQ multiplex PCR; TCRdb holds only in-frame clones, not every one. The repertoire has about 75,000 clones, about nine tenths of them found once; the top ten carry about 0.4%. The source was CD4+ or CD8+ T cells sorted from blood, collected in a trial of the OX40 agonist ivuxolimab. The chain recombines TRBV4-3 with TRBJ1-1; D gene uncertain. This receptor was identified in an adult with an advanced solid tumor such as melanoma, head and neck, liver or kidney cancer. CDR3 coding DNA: TGCGCCAGCAGCCAAGAGGCAGCTATGAACACTGAAGCTTTCTTT. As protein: CASSQEAAMNTEAFF.